The T cell receptor (beta chain) described here comes from a study of blood T cell repertoires in COVID-19. Study-wide context: The United States, Italy and Spain supplied acute and convalescent COVID-19 samples. PBMCs, B-cell-depleted T cells, or T cells were the source of the cDNA or gDNA that made up the material.

The V gene end was trimmed by 0 bases and the J gene end by 7 bases; junction bases not matched to a gene: 1. The CDR3 is 14 amino acids. Germline V gives CDR1 PRHDT, CDR2 FYEKMQ (reference sequence). Under the authors' procedure: How many nucleated cells were present was estimated from reference gene primer amplification. Clones were sequenced by immunoSEQ multiplex PCR, and TCRdb holds only the in-frame ones, with some missing. V, J and clone size are those of that table, while D and trimming were read from the DNA. The sample lists around 130,000 clones, around 81% seen once, with roughly 10% in the top ten.

The J gene is TRBJ1-4, the V gene TRBV13; 8 bases are a match to TRBD1. Specimen: peripheral blood. The clonotype comes from a human donor in a cohort sampled during active COVID-19. Here the CDR3 DNA reads TGTGCCAGCAGCTTAGGCAGGGGGCTTGAAAAACTGTTTTTT. Its translation: CASSLGRGLEKLFF.